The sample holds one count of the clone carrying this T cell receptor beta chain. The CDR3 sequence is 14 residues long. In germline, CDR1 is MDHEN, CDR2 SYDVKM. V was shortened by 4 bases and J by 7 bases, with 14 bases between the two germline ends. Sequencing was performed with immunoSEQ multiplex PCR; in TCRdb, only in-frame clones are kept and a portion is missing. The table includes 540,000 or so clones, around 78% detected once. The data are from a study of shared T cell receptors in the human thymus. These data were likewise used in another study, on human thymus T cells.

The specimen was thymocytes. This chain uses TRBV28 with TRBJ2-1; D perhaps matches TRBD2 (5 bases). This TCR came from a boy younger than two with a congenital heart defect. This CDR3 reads CASSSRPRGNEQFF. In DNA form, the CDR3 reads TGTGCCAGCAGTTCTCGGCCCCGGGGTAATGAGCAGTTCTTC.